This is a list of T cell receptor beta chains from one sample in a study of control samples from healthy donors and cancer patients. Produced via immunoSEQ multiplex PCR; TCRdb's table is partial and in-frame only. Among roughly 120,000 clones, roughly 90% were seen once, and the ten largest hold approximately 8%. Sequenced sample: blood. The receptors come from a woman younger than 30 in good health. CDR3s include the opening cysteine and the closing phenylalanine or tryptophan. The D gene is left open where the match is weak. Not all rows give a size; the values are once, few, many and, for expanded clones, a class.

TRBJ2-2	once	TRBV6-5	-	TGTGCCAGCAGCCCGAATGGAGGGGTCGGGGAGCTGTTTTTT	CASSPNGGVGELFF
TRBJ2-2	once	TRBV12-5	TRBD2	TGTGCCAGTGGGAGGGGTGGCGCGAACACCGGGGAGCTGTTTTTT	CASGRGGANTGELFF
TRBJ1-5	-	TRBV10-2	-	TGCGCCAGCAGTGAGCTGCGGAGCAATCAGCCCCAGCATTTT	CASSELRSNQPQHF
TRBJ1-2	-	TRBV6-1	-	TGTGCCAGCAGTGAAGCGGGCAGGTCGGATGGCTACACCTTC	CASSEAGRSDGYTF
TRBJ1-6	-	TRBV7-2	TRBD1	TGTGCCAGCAGCTTTGGACAGGGCTATTCACCCCTCCACTTT	CASSFGQGYSPLHF
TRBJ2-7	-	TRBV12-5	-	TGTGCTAGTGCCCTGAAGCTGGGTGTCGGGGGAATTGGCGAGCAGTACTTC	CASALKLGVGGIGEQYF
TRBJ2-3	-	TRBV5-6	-	TGTGCCAGCAGCTTTTCGCAAGCGGCAACCACAGATACGCAGTATTTT	CASSFSQAATTDTQYF
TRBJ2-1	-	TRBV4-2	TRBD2	TGTGCCAGCAGCCAAGAGGGTCTTTTGCGGGAGAGGGGCAATGAGCAGTTCTTC	CASSQEGLLRERGNEQFF
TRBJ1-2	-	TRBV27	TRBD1	TGTGCCAGCAGTGAAACAGGGGGCACCTATGGCTACACCTTC	CASSETGGTYGYTF
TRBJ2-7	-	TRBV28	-	TGTGCCAGCAGGTCCGGACCGCTCGAGCAGTACTTC	CASRSGPLEQYF
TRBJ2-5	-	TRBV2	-	TGTGCCAGCAGATGGGGAAGAGAGACCCAGTACTTC	CASRWGRETQYF
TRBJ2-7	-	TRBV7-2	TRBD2	TGTGCCAGCAGAAAAGCGGGAGCGGGGAGCTCCTACGAGCAGTACTTC	CASRKAGAGSSYEQYF
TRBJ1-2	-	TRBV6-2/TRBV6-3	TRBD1	TGTGCCAGCAGCCCCCGGACAGGGACGGGGTATGGCTACACCTTC	CASSPRTGTGYGYTF
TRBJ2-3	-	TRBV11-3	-	TGTGCCAGCAGTCCCCCGGGGGGCACAGATACGCAGTATTTT	CASSPPGGTDTQYF
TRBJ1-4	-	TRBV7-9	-	TGTGCCAGCAGCGACAGTGGGGTGAAAAAACTGTTTTTT	CASSDSGVKKLFF
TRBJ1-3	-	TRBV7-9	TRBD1	TGTGCCAGCAGCACAGGGACAGGGGATCGCACCATATATTTT	CASSTGTGDRTIYF
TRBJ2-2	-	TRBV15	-	TGTGCCACCAGCAGAGGGCTGATCAGGGGCACCGGGGAGCTGTTTTTT	CATSRGLIRGTGELFF
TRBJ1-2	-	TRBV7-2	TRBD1	TGTGCCAGCACCGCAGGGGGGGGTGACTATGGCTACACCTTC	CASTAGGGDYGYTF
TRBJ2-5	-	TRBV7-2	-	TGTGCCAGCAGCTTATTGAAAGAGACCCAGTACTTC	CASSLLKETQYF
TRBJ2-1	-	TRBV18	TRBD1	TGTGCCAGCTCACCAACCCGGCCCGGGACAGGGTTCGATGAGCAGTTCTTC	CASSPTRPGTGFDEQFF
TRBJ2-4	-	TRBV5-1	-	TGCGCCAGCAGCTTCGGATCAACAGGGAAGTACTTC	CASSFGSTGKYF
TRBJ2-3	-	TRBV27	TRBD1	TGTGCCAGCAGTTTATCCGGGACAGGGACAGATACGCAGTATTTT	CASSLSGTGTDTQYF
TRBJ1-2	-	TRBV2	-	TGTGCCAGCAGTGAGCGGATACCCTGGGGCTACACCTTC	CASSERIPWGYTF
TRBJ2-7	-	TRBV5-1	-	TGCGCCAGCAGCCAAAACTACGAGCAGTACTTC	CASSQNYEQYF
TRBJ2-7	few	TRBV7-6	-	TGTGCCAGCAGCTTAGATTGGGATGGCGGAACCTACGAGCAGTACTTC	CASSLDWDGGTYEQYF
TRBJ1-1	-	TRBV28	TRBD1	TGTGCCAGCAGTGGGGGGACAGGGGTGGGCACTGAAGCTTTCTTT	CASSGGTGVGTEAFF
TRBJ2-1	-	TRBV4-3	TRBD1	TGCGCCAGCAGCCGCGGACCCCGGGACAGGACCTACAATGAGCAGTTCTTC	CASSRGPRDRTYNEQFF
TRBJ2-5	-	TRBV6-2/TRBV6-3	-	TGTGCCAGCAGTTACCCACAGGAGAACCAGTACTTC	CASSYPQENQYF
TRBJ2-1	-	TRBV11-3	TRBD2	TGTGCCAGCAGCCGCGGGGGTAGCCCCAATGAGCAGTTCTTC	CASSRGGSPNEQFF
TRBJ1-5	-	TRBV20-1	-	TGCAGTGCTAGTACCAGGCAGGGCAATCAGCCCCAGCATTTT	CSASTRQGNQPQHF
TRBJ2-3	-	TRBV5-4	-	TGTGCCAGCCGGTATGACGGCGGAGCTAGCACAGATACGCAGTATTTT	CASRYDGGASTDTQYF
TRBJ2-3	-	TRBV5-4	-	TGTGCCAGCAGCTTGCCTTCCAAGGGCACAGATACGCAGTATTTT	CASSLPSKGTDTQYF
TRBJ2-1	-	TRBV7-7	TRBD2	TGTGCTAGCAGCTTAGTGGCGGGAGCGGTTGAGCAGTTCTTC	CASSLVAGAVEQFF
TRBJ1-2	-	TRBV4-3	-	TGCGCCAGCAGCCAAGGACAGGTTTCTAACTATGGCTACACCTTC	CASSQGQVSNYGYTF
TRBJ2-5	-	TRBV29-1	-	TGCAGCGTAAGGGGCGGGCTCCAAGAGACCCAGTACTTC	CSVRGGLQETQYF
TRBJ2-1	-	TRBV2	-	TGTGCCAGCCTAGGTGGGGCCTACAATGAGCAGTTCTTC	CASLGGAYNEQFF
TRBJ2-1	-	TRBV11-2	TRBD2	TGTGCCAGCAGCTTTACTAGCGGGGCCGAGCAGTTCTTC	CASSFTSGAEQFF
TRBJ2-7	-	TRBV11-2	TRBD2	TGTGCCAGCAGCGTGATAGGACTAGCGGACTACGAGCAGTACTTC	CASSVIGLADYEQYF
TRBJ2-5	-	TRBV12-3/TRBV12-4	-	TGTGCCAGCAGTTTTACAGAAGAGACCCAGTACTTC	CASSFTEETQYF